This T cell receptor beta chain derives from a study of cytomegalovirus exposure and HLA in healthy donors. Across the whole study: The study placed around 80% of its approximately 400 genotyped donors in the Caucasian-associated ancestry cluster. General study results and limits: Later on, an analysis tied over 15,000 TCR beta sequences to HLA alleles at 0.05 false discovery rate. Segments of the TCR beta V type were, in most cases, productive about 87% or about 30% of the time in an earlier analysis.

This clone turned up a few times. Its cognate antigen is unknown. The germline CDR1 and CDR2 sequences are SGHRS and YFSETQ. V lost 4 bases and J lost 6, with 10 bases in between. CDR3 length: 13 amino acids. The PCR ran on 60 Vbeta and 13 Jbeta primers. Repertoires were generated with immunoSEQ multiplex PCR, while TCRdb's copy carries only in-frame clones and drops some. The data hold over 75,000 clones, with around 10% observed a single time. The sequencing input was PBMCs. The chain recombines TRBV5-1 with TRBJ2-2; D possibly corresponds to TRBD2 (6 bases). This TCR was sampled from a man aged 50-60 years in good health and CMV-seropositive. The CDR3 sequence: CASSEPGAGELFF. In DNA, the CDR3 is TGCGCCAGCAGCGAGCCGGGGGCCGGGGAGCTGTTTTTT.